This is a list of T cell receptor beta chains from one sample in a study of Ad26.COV2.S vaccination and SARS-CoV-2 variants. Generated by immunoSEQ multiplex PCR, the TCRdb table keeps only in-frame clones and is missing some. The table lists more than 400,000 clones, roughly 88% of them singletons. This specimen was peripheral blood, taken in a trial of Ad26.COV2.S vaccine versus placebo. These receptors all stem from a person between 18 and 59 years old who received the Ad26.COV2.S COVID-19 vaccine or a placebo. Each CDR3 is given with its conserved first and last residue. D genes are given only for firm matches. A clone size is listed for some rows: how often the clone was seen (once, few, many), or a class if it is expanded.

NA,TRBJ2-2,NA,TRBV2,TGTGCCAGCAGTCGGGGGGAGCTGTTTTTT,CASSRGELFF
TRBD2,TRBJ2-5,NA,TRBV7-6,TGTGCCAGCAGCCCACAGGCTAGCGGAAGTCAAGAGACCCAGTACTTC,CASSPQASGSQETQYF
TRBD1,TRBJ2-5,NA,TRBV2,TGTGCCAGCAGTGGACACCGGGACAGGGTAGAGACCCAGTACTTC,CASSGHRDRVETQYF
TRBD1,TRBJ2-7,NA,TRBV25-1,TGTGCCAGCACCCGACTACAGGGGGCTTACGAGCAGTACTTC,CASTRLQGAYEQYF
NA,TRBJ2-1,NA,TRBV7-2,TGTGCCAGCAGCTTATCCCCTCGGGAGCAGTTCTTC,CASSLSPREQFF
NA,TRBJ1-1,NA,TRBV5-6,TGTGCCAGCAGCTATTTTTGGAGGGACGCTGAAGCTTTCTTT,CASSYFWRDAEAFF
NA,TRBJ2-1,NA,TRBV24-1,TGTGCCACCAGTGATTTGAAACAGTACAATGAGCAGTTCTTC,CATSDLKQYNEQFF
NA,TRBJ2-2,NA,TRBV10-3,TGTGCCATCAGAGAAATAGAAGCCGGGGAGCTGTTTTTT,CAIREIEAGELFF
NA,TRBJ2-3,NA,TRBV30,TGTGCCTGGAGTGGTCGTACGCAGTATTTT,CAWSGRTQYF
TRBD2,TRBJ2-1,NA,TRBV28,TGTGCCAGCAGTCACGGACTAGCGGGAATGGGCAATGAGCAGTTCTTC,CASSHGLAGMGNEQFF
NA,TRBJ2-7,NA,TRBV7-2,TGTGCCAGCAGCTTAGCCCACAGGGGGGGCTACGAGCAGTACTTC,CASSLAHRGGYEQYF
TRBD1,TRBJ2-3,NA,TRBV7-6,TGTGCCAGCAGCTTAGGTCGGGACAGGTACCGCACAGATACGCAGTATTTT,CASSLGRDRYRTDTQYF
NA,TRBJ2-2,NA,TRBV5-1,TGCGCCAGCAGGCCTTGGCAGGCTCCAACCGGGGAGCTGTTTTTT,CASRPWQAPTGELFF
NA,TRBJ2-7,NA,TRBV7-9,TGTGCCAGCAGCCCCCCTGGGTACGAGCAGTACTTC,CASSPPGYEQYF
NA,TRBJ2-1,NA,TRBV27,TGTGCCAGCAGGCCGTCTAGCGAGTCGTACAATGAGCAGTTCTTC,CASRPSSESYNEQFF
NA,TRBJ2-4,NA,TRBV10-3,TGTGCCATCAGTGACCCCGACCCCTCAAAAGCCAAAAACATTCAGTACTTC,CAISDPDPSKAKNIQYF
NA,TRBJ2-7,NA,TRBV3-1/TRBV3-2,TGTGCCAGCAGCCAGCGACAGAGCTCCTACGAGCAGTACTTC,CASSQRQSSYEQYF
TRBD2,TRBJ2-2,few,TRBV14,TGTGCCAGCAGCCAACTAGCGGGAACTAGGGCCGGGGAGCTGTTTTTT,CASSQLAGTRAGELFF
NA,TRBJ2-3,NA,TRBV15,TGTGCCACCAGCAGAGGACACTCTAGCACAGATACGCAGTATTTT,CATSRGHSSTDTQYF
TRBD2,TRBJ2-1,once,TRBV27,TGTGCCAGCAGTTTTTTAAGTGGGACTAGCGGGAGGTTAAATGAGCAGTTCTTC,CASSFLSGTSGRLNEQFF
NA,TRBJ2-7,NA,TRBV28,TGTGCCAGCAGTTTGTGGACAGAATCCTACGAGCAGTACTTC,CASSLWTESYEQYF
NA,TRBJ1-6,NA,TRBV13,TGTGCCAGCAGCTTGAAAGTACTCAGGGGTAGCTCCTATAATTCACCCCTCCACTTT,CASSLKVLRGSSYNSPLHF